Below are 20 T cell receptor beta chains sequenced from a single sample in a study of T cells after yellow fever vaccination. Via MiXCR, TCRdb re-called the 5' RACE reads, giving one row per CDR3 protein. The data show 15,000 or so distinct CDR3 sequences, under 7.5% seen once. The starting material was PBMCs, either bulk or a sorted T-cell subset (CD4+, CD8+, memory, or dextramer-sorted; not recorded which), obtained on the day of the yellow fever booster vaccination. The receptors stem from a man between 18 and 29 years old who received the YFV17D yellow fever vaccine.

This clonotype qualifies as medium-sized (0.01 to 0.1%). The chain joins TRBV6-5 to TRBJ2-1; 8 bases align to TRBD1. V was clipped by 6 bases and J by 4 bases; unmatched bases: 8. This CDR3 has 15 residues. Germline V CDR1 and CDR2: MNHEY, SVGAGI. The CDR3 region is CASSLSGQGYNEQFF. The DNA for the CDR3 is TGTGCCAGCAGCCTCTCAGGACAGGGATACAATGAGCAGTTCTTC.

Judged by abundance, this clonotype is medium-sized. The J gene is TRBJ2-5, the V gene TRBV4-3; 9 bases line up with TRBD1. This CDR3 has 15 amino acids. Per the germline V gene, CDR1 is LGHNA and CDR2 is YSLEER. The V segment lost 4 bases and the J segment 4 bases; nucleotides outside the gene matches: 7. As DNA, the CDR3 is TGCGCCAGCAGCCTTGAACCGGGACAGGGAGAGACCCAGTACTTC. Translation: CASSLEPGQGETQYF.

By share, this clonotype counts as medium-sized. This chain connects TRBV6-5 to TRBJ1-6; 7 nucleotides agree with TRBD1. Germline-derived CDR1 and CDR2 are MNHEY and SVGAGI. Trimming removed 4 bases from V and 12 bases from J; junction bases left unmatched: 6. CDR3 length: 13 amino acids. In nucleotides, the CDR3 is TGTGCCAGCAGTTTTGGACAGGCGGTACCCCTCCACTTT. It codes for CASSFGQAVPLHF.

This clonotype is termed medium-sized. The rearrangement uses TRBV7-9 and TRBJ2-1, with D perhaps matching TRBD2 (5 bases). V was cut by 6 bases and J by 6 bases, with 18 bases left in between. The CDR3 contains 15 residues. Germline CDR1 reads SEHNR; CDR2 reads FQNEAQ (reference sequence). CDR3 amino acids: CASRPVEGILNEQFF. The CDR3 coding sequence is TGTGCCAGCAGGCCCGTTGAGGGTATCCTCAATGAGCAGTTCTTC.

Ten or more counts support this clonotype. The V and J genes are TRBV5-1 and TRBJ2-2, with a weak D call TRBD1 (6 bases). This CDR3 contains 12 residues. V was shortened by 6 bases and J by 5 bases, with 8 bases between the two germline ends. Germline-derived CDR1 and CDR2 are SGHRS and YFSETQ. DNA of the CDR3: TGCGCCAGCAAACAGGGAACCGGGGAGCTGTTTTTT. Translated: CASKQGTGELFF.

Ten or more counts support this clonotype. The chain employs TRBV7-9 and TRBJ2-7; tentative D call: TRBD1 (5 bases). CDR1 SEHNR and CDR2 FQNEAQ come from the germline V gene (reference sequence). V lost 5 bases and J 6 bases, leaving 20 bases between the germline ends. The CDR3 is made up of 15 amino acids. The CDR3 nucleotides read TGTGCCAGCAGCGGTACGTGGGGCTTTGATTCCGAGCAGTACTTC. Translating gives CASSGTWGFDSEQYF.

This clonotype was observed many times. V is TRBV11-2 and J is TRBJ2-7; 7 bases match TRBD1. Germline CDR1 and CDR2: SGHAT and FQNNGV. This CDR3 comprises 12 residues. The J segment lost 5 bases and the V segment lost 5 bases, leaving 3 bases of the junction unmatched. CDR3: CASSRDRDEQYV. Here the CDR3 DNA reads TGTGCCAGCAGCCGTGACAGGGACGAGCAGTACGTC.

This clonotype was seen repeatedly, ten times or more. The V call is TRBV7-3, the J call TRBJ2-5; 9 bases are a match to TRBD2. The CDR3 has 15 amino acids. V lost 0 bases, J lost 5 bases, and 4 bases stayed unmatched. In germline, CDR1 is SGHTA, CDR2 FQGTGA. Written as DNA, the CDR3 is TGTGCCAGCAGCTTAACGGCGGGGGGGCCGGAGACCCAGTACTTC. This sequence encodes CASSLTAGGPETQYF.

This clonotype is labeled as medium-sized. The rearrangement joins TRBV27 to TRBJ2-5; D gene unclear. Trimming took 6 bases from V and 4 from J, leaving 15 bases between them. The CDR3 runs to 14 residues. From germline, CDR1 is MNHEY and CDR2 SMNVEV (reference sequence). CDR3 nucleotides: TGTGCCAGCAGCTCTCCCGCCCTGGGAGAGACCCAGTACTTC. This codes for CASSSPALGETQYF.

Ten or more counts support this clonotype. The chain couples TRBV6-2 or TRBV6-3 to TRBJ2-7, with TRBD2 matching over 12 bases. Germline loops: CDR1 MNHEY, CDR2 SVGEGT. The ends lost 2 bases at V and 7 bases at J; junction bases unmatched: 18. The CDR3 sequence is 19 residues long. CDR3 residues: CASSYQPLAGGHPSGEQYV. In DNA form, the CDR3 reads TGTGCCAGCAGTTACCAACCTCTAGCGGGGGGGCATCCTTCCGGAGAGCAGTACGTC.

This clonotype was counted ten times or more. The chain links TRBV2 to TRBJ1-2, with D possibly TRBD1 on 5 matching bases. Germline values: CDR1 SNHLY, CDR2 FYNNEI. V shed 5 bases and J shed 4 bases, with 11 bases lying between them. The CDR3 contains 13 residues. The CDR3 here is CASSKTDSYGYTF. The CDR3, as DNA: TGTGCCAGCAGTAAGACAGATAGCTATGGCTACACCTTC.

This chain connects TRBV3-1 to TRBJ2-3; D is possibly TRBD1 (6 bases). Germline values: CDR1 LGHDT, CDR2 YNNKEL (reference sequence). The CDR3 loop spans 17 amino acids. With 1 base removed from V and 0 bases from J, the gap between germline ends came to 14 bases. For the CDR3, the DNA is TGTGCCAGCAGCCAAGGTGTAACGGGACACAGCACAGATACGCAGTATTTT. Its protein is CASSQGVTGHSTDTQYF.

By sample share, this clonotype is medium-sized. This chain links TRBV5-1 with TRBJ2-7, with D uncertain. Trimming took off 2 bases at V and 2 bases at J, with 11 bases between the two ends. The V gene's germline CDR1 is SGHRS and CDR2 YFSETQ. CDR3 length equals 14 residues. CDR3 loop: CASSLLDGAYEQYF. CDR3 nucleotide sequence: TGCGCCAGCAGCTTATTGGACGGAGCCTACGAGCAGTACTTC.

This clonotype is medium-sized. The chain carries TRBV5-1 and TRBJ2-6; maybe TRBD2 (6 bases). The CDR3 consists of 16 residues. Germline V gives CDR1 SGHRS, CDR2 YFSETQ. V was clipped by 0 bases and J by 0 bases, with 7 bases between them. CDR3 in amino acids: CASSLVGSSGANVLTF. DNA of the CDR3: TGCGCCAGCAGCTTGGTCGGGAGCTCTGGGGCCAACGTCCTGACTTTC. The whole variable domain, remainder taken from reference TRBV5-1 and TRBJ2-6, is KAGVTQTPRYLIKTRGQQVTLSCSPISGHRSVSWYQQTPGQGLQFLFEYFSETQRNKGNFPGRFSGRQFSNSRSEMNVSTLELGDSALYLCASSLVGSSGANVLTFGAGSRLTVL.

This clonotype was seen repeatedly, ten times or more. The gene calls are TRBV20-1 and TRBJ1-1; D uncertain. The germline CDR1 and CDR2 sequences are DFQATT and SNEGSKA (reference sequence). The V and J ends lost 6 bases and 5 bases respectively, with 31 bases between them. CDR3 size: 18 residues. The CDR3 DNA follows: TGCAGTGCCGCCGCCGAGTACAGAATCTTGCGGGGAGGGACTGAAGCTTTCTTT. Translation gives CSAAAEYRILRGGTEAFF.

This clonotype was counted at least ten times. This chain links TRBV12-3 or TRBV12-4 with TRBJ1-1; unclear D gene. The CDR3 has 12 residues. Deletions cut 6 bases from V and 7 bases from J, with 12 bases between. The CDR3 region has the DNA TGTGCCAGCAGCCCCGACACCTATGAAGCTTTCTTT. Amino acids: CASSPDTYEAFF.

This clonotype was counted many times. The chain has TRBV4-3 and TRBJ1-6; D unresolved. This CDR3 has 14 residues. Germline loops: CDR1 LGHNA, CDR2 YSLEER. V was pared by 0 bases and J by 8 bases, with 8 bases between. The chain's CDR3 is CASSQDWADSPLHF. In DNA form, the CDR3 reads TGCGCCAGCAGCCAAGACTGGGCGGATTCACCCCTCCACTTT.

By share of the sample, this clonotype is medium-sized. The CDR3 bases are TGCGCCAGCAGCCCCCGGACAGGGAGGGATACGCAGTATTTT. Translating gives CASSPRTGRDTQYF. This chain joins TRBV5-1 and TRBJ2-3, with 8 bases matching TRBD1. This CDR3 is built from 14 residues. The germline gives CDR1 SGHRS, CDR2 YFSETQ. V shed 4 bases, J shed 6 bases, and the junction held 7 bases outside the gene matches.

This clonotype was recorded at least ten times. This chain uses TRBV5-1 with TRBJ2-1; D unresolved. Trimming left V 3 bases short and J 0 bases short, with 16 bases between. CDR3 size: 17 residues. Germline assignment: CDR1 SGHRS and CDR2 YFSETQ. CDR3 nucleotides: TGCGCCAGCAGCTCGACTGACTTCGTGAGCTCCTACAATGAGCAGTTCTTC. Translated, it gives CASSSTDFVSSYNEQFF.

This clonotype has a count of ten or more. V gene TRBV5-1 combines with J gene TRBJ2-1, with 7 bases matching TRBD1. This CDR3 comprises 15 residues. V was pared by 8 bases and J by 0 bases, with 8 bases of the junction left unmatched. Per the germline V gene, CDR1 is SGHRS and CDR2 is YFSETQ. CDR3 residues: CARPPEGASYNEQFF. CDR3 coding DNA: TGCGCCAGGCCGCCCGAGGGGGCCTCCTACAATGAGCAGTTCTTC.